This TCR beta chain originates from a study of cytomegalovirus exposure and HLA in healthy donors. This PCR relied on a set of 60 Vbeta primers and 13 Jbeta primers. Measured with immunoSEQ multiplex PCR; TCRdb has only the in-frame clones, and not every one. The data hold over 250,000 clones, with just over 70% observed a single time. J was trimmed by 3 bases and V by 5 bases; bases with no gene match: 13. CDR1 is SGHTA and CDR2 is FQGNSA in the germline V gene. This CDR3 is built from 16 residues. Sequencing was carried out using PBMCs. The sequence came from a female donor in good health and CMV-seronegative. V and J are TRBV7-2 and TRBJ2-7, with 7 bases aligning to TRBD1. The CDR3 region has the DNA TGTGCCAGCAGCCTCTACCCGGGACAGTCCCACTACGAGCAGTACTTC. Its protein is CASSLYPGQSHYEQYF.